This T cell receptor beta chain was sequenced for a study of blood T cell repertoires in COVID-19. The V gene lost 10 bases and the J gene lost 1 base, with 7 bases spanning the gap. CDR3 length: 11 residues. Germline V lookup: CDR1 MDHEN, CDR2 SYDVKM. TCRdb's table, derived via immunoSEQ multiplex PCR, lists solely in-frame clones and lacks some. In the table there are 250,000 to 300,000 clones, about 87% of which are singletons. The V and J genes are TRBV28 and TRBJ1-1; D gene uncertain. Sequenced material: peripheral blood. The sequence was collected from a woman aged 40 to 50 who had recovered from COVID-19. This CDR3 reads CATRGNTEAFF. The CDR3 region has the DNA TGTGCCACCCGGGGGAACACTGAAGCTTTCTTT.